The 18 T cell receptor beta chains below all came from one sample that was sequenced in a study of tumor-infiltrating lymphocytes in localized non-small cell lung cancer (dated by TCRdb to the early 2020s). The method was the immunoSEQ multiplex PCR assay. Drawn from immuneACCESS, this table holds only the in-frame rearrangements with V and J called that TCRdb kept. Clones are partly lost; checked studies trace under half to an unresolved V gene and leave the rest unexplained. This sample lists some 15,000 clones; just under 80% were detected once. 4.5% to 5.5% of the sample goes to the ten largest clones. Input material: lung tumor tissue. Receptors originate from a human donor with non-small cell lung cancer.

The chain has TRBV15 and TRBJ2-3; D gene uncertain. The germline V gene has CDR1 LNHNV and CDR2 YYDKDF (reference sequence). Trimming took 1 base from V and 2 from J, leaving 7 bases between them. The CDR3 is 14 residues long. This CDR3 is CATSRGGYTDTQYF. The CDR3 DNA reads as TGTGCCACCAGCAGAGGGGGTTACACAGATACGCAGTATTTT.

The chain combines TRBV9 with TRBJ2-5, with TRBD2 identical over 7 bases. CDR3 length equals 14 residues. V lost 10 bases, J lost 5 bases, and 14 bases stayed unmatched. CDR1 is SGDLS, CDR2 YYNGEE, per germline. The DNA for the CDR3 is TGTGCCTCTGATAGAGCGGGACTTGGGGAGACCCAGTACTTC. Translated: CASDRAGLGETQYF.

The chain couples TRBV6-7 to TRBJ2-1; 10 bases map to TRBD2. TRBV6-7 belongs to the ORF category, with a function that is uncertain. The CDR3 loop spans 17 amino acids. V dropped 0 bases and J dropped 2; count of bases not matched to a gene: 4. CDR3 residues: CASSYSKREGPYNEQFF. DNA of the CDR3: TGTGCCAGCAGTTACTCAAAGCGGGAGGGCCCCTACAATGAGCAGTTCTTC.

The rearrangement uses TRBV5-1 and TRBJ1-2; D perhaps matches TRBD1 (6 bases). The length of the CDR3 is 16 residues. V was trimmed by 1 base and J by 3 bases, leaving 16 bases between them. Germline V lookup: CDR1 SGHRS, CDR2 YFSETQ. CDR3 amino acids: CASSLKSGVKDYGYTF. The CDR3 nucleotides are TGCGCCAGCAGCTTGAAGTCAGGGGTTAAGGACTATGGCTACACCTTC.

CDR3 in DNA: TGTGCCAGCATCCGCTCTAGTACGCAGTATTTT. As protein: CASIRSSTQYF. The V call is TRBV9, the J call TRBJ2-3; unclear D gene. The V gene's germline CDR1 is SGDLS and CDR2 YYNGEE. V dropped 6 bases and J dropped 8 bases, with 10 bases sitting between them. The CDR3 runs 11 residues.

This rearrangement joins TRBV4-3 to TRBJ2-3; D may be TRBD2 (5 bases). The CDR3 consists of 17 residues. V gave up 4 bases and J gave up 0 bases, with 17 bases separating them. The V gene's germline CDR1 is LGHNA and CDR2 YSLEER. CDR3 sequence (DNA): TGCGCCAGCAGCCGGACCCGAGGGTATAAGAGCACAGATACGCAGTATTTT. It is translated as CASSRTRGYKSTDTQYF.

V usage is TRBV30 and J usage is TRBJ2-3; D uncertain. The CDR3 runs 12 residues. In germline, CDR1 is GTSNPN, CDR2 SVGIG (reference sequence). Trimming removed 0 bases from V and 6 bases from J, with 7 bases in between. CDR3 region: CAWSVWADTQYF. DNA for the CDR3: TGTGCCTGGAGTGTGTGGGCGGATACGCAGTATTTT.

The V and J genes are TRBV5-1 and TRBJ1-2, with 7 positions matching TRBD1. J gave up 7 bases and V 5 bases, and 17 bases lay outside the gene matches. Germline V CDR1 and CDR2: SGHRS, YFSETQ. This CDR3 has 16 residues. CDR3 bases: TGCGCCAGCAGTAGATGCGGGAGCAGGGGGGGTCGTGGCTACACCTTC. Translation: CASSRCGSRGGRGYTF.

This rearrangement joins TRBV5-6 to TRBJ1-1; weak D call: TRBD1 (6 bases). Trimming removed 4 bases from V and 2 bases from J, with 12 bases in between. Germline CDR1 is SGHDT and CDR2 is YYEEEE. This CDR3 has 14 amino acids. The CDR3 bases are TGTGCCAGCAGCCCCAGGGGCCAAAACACTGAAGCTTTCTTT. Translating it yields CASSPRGQNTEAFF.

Comments on this clone: At one end, the junction sequence differs from germline, possibly due to a read error. The V gene is TRBV7-9, the J gene TRBJ2-5, with D possibly TRBD1 on 6 matching bases. Germline V lookup: CDR1 SEHNR, CDR2 FQNEAQ (reference sequence). This CDR3 is built from 17 residues. The CDR3 nucleotides read TGTGCCAGCGCCAAGGGGGTCGACAGAAGAAGCCCAGGACGAGTAAACTTC. Its protein product is CASAKGVDRRSPGRVNF.

The chain employs TRBV4-3 and TRBJ1-4; 9 bases map to TRBD1. Germline V gives CDR1 LGHNA, CDR2 YSLEER. The CDR3 is 15 amino acids. V trimming: 4 bases; J trimming: 11 bases; junction bases outside the gene matches: 11. The CDR3, as DNA: TGCGCCAGCAGCCCCATTCAGGGACAGGGCGGGAAACTGTTTTTT. It specifies CASSPIQGQGGKLFF.

The chain recombines TRBV2 with TRBJ1-2, with TRBD1 matching 7 bases. The CDR3 totals 13 residues. The ends lost 5 bases at V and 3 bases at J; junction bases unmatched: 3. Germline CDR1 is SNHLY and CDR2 is FYNNEI. CDR3 nucleotide sequence: TGTGCCAGCAGTCCAGGGGGAGACTATGGCTACACCTTC. It translates to CASSPGGDYGYTF. Drawing the rest from reference TRBV2 and TRBJ1-2, the complete variable domain is EPEVTQTPSHQVTQMGQEVILRCVPISNHLYFYWYRQILGQKVEFLVSFYNNEISEKSEIFDDQFSVERPDGSNFTLKIRSTKLEDSAMYFCASSPGGDYGYTFGSGTRLTVV.

The chain is built from TRBV28 and TRBJ2-7; possible D gene TRBD2, 7 bases. Looked up from germline, CDR1 is MDHEN and CDR2 is SYDVKM. V was clipped by 2 bases and J by 3 bases, with 11 bases between them. The CDR3 length is 14 residues. CDR3 region: CASSLRGGGYEQYF. The CDR3 DNA is TGTGCCAGCAGTTTAAGGGGAGGGGGCTACGAGCAGTACTTC.

This clone was picked up a small number of times. The CDR3 here is CASTPSSGTGSTQYF. CDR3 DNA: TGTGCCAGCACTCCTTCTTCTGGGACAGGGAGTACGCAGTATTTT. V is TRBV6-6 and J is TRBJ2-3, with 9 bases identical to TRBD1. The CDR3 totals 15 residues. V trimming: 7 bases; J trimming: 8 bases; junction bases outside the gene matches: 13. CDR1 is MNHNY and CDR2 is SVGAGI in the germline V gene (reference sequence).

V usage is TRBV7-8 and J usage is TRBJ1-3; D may be TRBD1 (6 bases). Trimming removed 8 bases at V and 2 bases at J, with 19 bases between. This CDR3 spans 16 amino acids. Germline V gene sequence: CDR1 SGHVS, CDR2 FQNEAQ. The CDR3 nucleotides are TGTGCCAGCTTAGGCCCGAACAGGGTAACTGGAAACACCATATATTTT. This codes for CASLGPNRVTGNTIYF.

This clone was seen a single time. The V and J genes are TRBV29-1 and TRBJ1-2, with D possibly being TRBD1 (5 bases). Germline lookup yields CDR1 SQVTM and CDR2 ANQGSEA. The CDR3 runs to 14 residues. V lost 0 bases and J 1 base, leaving 9 bases between the germline ends. The DNA for the CDR3 is TGCAGCGTTGAAGATGGGGACCGTAACTATGGCTACACCTTC. It yields the protein CSVEDGDRNYGYTF.

A single count supports this clone. CDR3: CASSWGGTAQETQYF. CDR3 DNA: TGTGCCAGCAGCTGGGGGGGAACGGCCCAAGAGACCCAGTACTTC. The chain couples TRBV11-2 to TRBJ2-5, with 7 bases identical to TRBD2. V gave up 4 bases and J gave up 1 base; unmatched junction bases: 6. CDR1 and CDR2 (germline): SGHAT, FQNNGV. The CDR3 extends over 15 amino acids.

The V and J genes are TRBV15 and TRBJ1-2; D is unresolved. In germline, CDR1 is LNHNV, CDR2 YYDKDF (reference sequence). V was cut by 0 bases and J by 3 bases, with 8 bases left in between. The CDR3 extends over 14 amino acids. In nucleotides, the CDR3 is TGTGCCACCAGCAGAGATGGCGGGTACTATGGCTACACCTTC. It specifies CATSRDGGYYGYTF.